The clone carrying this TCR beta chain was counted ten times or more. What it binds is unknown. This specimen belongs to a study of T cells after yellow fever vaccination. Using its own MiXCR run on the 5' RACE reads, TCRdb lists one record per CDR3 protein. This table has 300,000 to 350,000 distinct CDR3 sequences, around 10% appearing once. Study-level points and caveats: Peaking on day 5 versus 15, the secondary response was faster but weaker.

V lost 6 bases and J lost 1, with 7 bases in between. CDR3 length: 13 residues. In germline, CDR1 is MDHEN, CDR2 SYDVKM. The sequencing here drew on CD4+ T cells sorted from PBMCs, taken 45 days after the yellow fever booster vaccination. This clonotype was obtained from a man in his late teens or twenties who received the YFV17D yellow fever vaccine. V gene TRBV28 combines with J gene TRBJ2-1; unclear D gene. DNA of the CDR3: TGTGCCAGCAGGCTCCAATCCTACAATGAGCAGTTCTTC. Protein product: CASRLQSYNEQFF.